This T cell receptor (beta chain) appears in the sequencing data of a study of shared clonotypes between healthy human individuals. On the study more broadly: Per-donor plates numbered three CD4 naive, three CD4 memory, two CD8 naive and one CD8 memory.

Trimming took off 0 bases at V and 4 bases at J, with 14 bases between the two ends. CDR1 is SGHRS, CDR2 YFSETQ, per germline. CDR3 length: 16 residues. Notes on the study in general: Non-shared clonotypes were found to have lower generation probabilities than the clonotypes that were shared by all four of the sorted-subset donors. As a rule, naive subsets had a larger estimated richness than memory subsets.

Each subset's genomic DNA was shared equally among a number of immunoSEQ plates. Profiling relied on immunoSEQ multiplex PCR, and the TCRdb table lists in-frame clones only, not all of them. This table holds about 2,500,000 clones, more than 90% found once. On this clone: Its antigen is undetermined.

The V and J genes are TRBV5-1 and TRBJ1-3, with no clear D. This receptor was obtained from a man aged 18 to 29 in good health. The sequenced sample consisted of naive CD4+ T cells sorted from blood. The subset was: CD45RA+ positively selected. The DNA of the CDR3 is TGCGCCAGCAGCTTGGAAGGCCGAAGGTCCGGAAACACCATATATTTT. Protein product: CASSLEGRRSGNTIYF.